This T cell receptor (beta chain) was profiled in a study of beta chain features in type 1 diabetes. The study, taken as a whole, reports: Researchers cautioned that cDNA sequencing could over-represent cells with high TCR expression. A pattern of fewer insertions and more deletions at VDJ junctions was seen in type 1 diabetes patients. Sampled from patients, naive, central memory and Treg TCRB repertoires appeared more similar than those sampled from healthy donors. When Type 1 diabetes patients were examined, their TCRB CDR3s proved moderately but significantly shorter in all four CD4+ subsets.

Concerning this clone itself: Antigen: not known. Different DNA sequences within this sample yield the same CDR3.

V lost 4 bases and J lost 3; bases outside the gene matches: 8. The CDR3 is made up of 15 amino acids. The germline V gene encodes CDR1 SGHRS and CDR2 YFSETQ. Investigators reverse transcribed all isolated RNA, so they sequenced expressed TCRB transcripts. Repertoires were generated with immunoSEQ multiplex PCR, while TCRdb's copy carries only in-frame clones and drops some. The table has some 660,000 clones, about 14% seen once; the top ten hold just under 0.04%. The chain couples TRBV5-1 to TRBJ2-7, with TRBD1 matching 9 bases. The TCR was taken from a man between 18 and 35 years old with type 1 diabetes. The sequenced material came from naive CD4+ T cells from blood. CDR3 protein: CASSPGQGLSYEQYF. DNA of the CDR3: TGCGCCAGCAGCCCTGGACAGGGGCTCAGCTACGAGCAGTACTTC.